The 26 T cell receptor beta chains below come from one sample, sequenced in a study of PD-1 blockade in classical Hodgkin lymphoma (dated by TCRdb to 2020 to 2022). Library creation used the immunoSEQ multiplex PCR assay. What TCRdb holds here is the immuneACCESS table cut down to in-frame rearrangements. Part of the clones is not present; checked against another copy, under half of the missing clones reflect an unresolved V gene, and the others are unexplained. This sample has approximately 110,000 clones in its table, and over 85% of those were observed once. The top ten clonotypes cover under 20% of the sample. The time point label on this specimen signifies: cycle 4 day 1 (C4D1), after five to seven weeks of nivolumab. Relapse after autologous stem cell transplantation had occurred in all trial patients, and cohorts A, B and C were distinguished by prior brentuximab vedotin exposure. The source material was peripheral blood mononuclear cells (PBMCs), sampled before the fourth cycle of nivolumab. Every receptor here comes from a human donor with classical Hodgkin lymphoma.

CDR3 coding DNA: TGTGCCAGCAGCGGGGCGGGAGCCCCTCGGGGTGAGCAGTTCTTC. Translated: CASSGAGAPRGEQFF. The rearrangement joins TRBV7-9 to TRBJ2-1; 7 bases are shared with TRBD2. The ends lost 5 bases at V and 9 bases at J; junction bases unmatched: 13. This CDR3 has 15 amino acids. Germline CDR1 and CDR2: SEHNR and FQNEAQ (reference sequence).

The chain combines TRBV7-2 with TRBJ2-1, with 12 positions matching TRBD2. The ends lost 7 bases at V and 2 bases at J; junction bases unmatched: 3. CDR1 and CDR2 (germline): SGHTA, FQGNSA. The CDR3 consists of 15 residues. The chain's CDR3 is CASTASGRAYNEQFF. The CDR3 region has the DNA TGTGCCAGCACCGCTAGCGGGAGGGCCTACAATGAGCAGTTCTTC.

The CDR3 DNA is TGTGCCAGCAGCCAAGAGAGGAGTGGGACCCAGTACTTC. It specifies CASSQERSGTQYF. The genes are TRBV14 and TRBJ2-5; D call uncertain. Trimming took 0 bases from V and 7 from J, leaving 9 bases between them. The CDR3 runs 13 residues. Germline V gives CDR1 SGHDN, CDR2 FVKESK.

This clone has just a few counts. In nucleotides, the CDR3 is TGTGCCAGCAGCTTCTCGGGAGGATTGAACACCGGGGAGCTGTTTTTT. Translated: CASSFSGGLNTGELFF. This sequence joins TRBV11-3 and TRBJ2-2, with TRBD2 matching 7 bases. The CDR3 spans 16 residues. CDR1 is SGHNT, CDR2 YENEEA, per germline. V was clipped by 3 bases and J by 1 base; unmatched bases: 5.

V gene TRBV19 combines with J gene TRBJ2-2; TRBD2 is a possible D gene (5 bases). Germline CDR1 reads LNHDA; CDR2 reads SQIVND (reference sequence). V gave up 6 bases and J gave up 2 bases, with 10 bases separating them. The CDR3 is made up of 14 amino acids. The CDR3: CASRRLPNTGELFF. As DNA, the CDR3 is TGTGCCAGTAGACGACTACCAAACACCGGGGAGCTGTTTTTT.

This clone was detected once. The chain couples TRBV29-1 to TRBJ2-1; D unclear. Looked up from germline, CDR1 is SQVTM and CDR2 is ANQGSEA. The ends were cut back, 7 bases at V and 4 bases at J, with 5 bases in the middle. This CDR3 has 10 amino acids. CDR3 sequence (DNA): TGCAGCGCCGGATACAATGAGCAGTTCTTC. This gives the protein CSAGYNEQFF.

There are a few counts of this clone. This rearrangement joins TRBV5-6 to TRBJ1-2; the match to TRBD1 covers 7 bases. The CDR3 sequence is 14 residues long. Germline CDR1 reads SGHDT; CDR2 reads YYEEEE. The V and J ends lost 4 bases and 2 bases, in that order; junction bases with no gene match: 5. The CDR3 coding sequence is TGTGCCAGCAGCAGGAGGGACAGAAACTATGGCTACACCTTC. Translation gives CASSRRDRNYGYTF.

The V and J genes are TRBV2 and TRBJ2-2; D ambiguous. CDR1 is SNHLY and CDR2 is FYNNEI in the germline V gene. V was pared by 4 bases and J by 7 bases, with 16 bases between. This CDR3 has 15 residues. The CDR3 region is CASSADPGKGGELFF. The CDR3 region has the DNA TGTGCCAGCAGTGCCGACCCTGGTAAGGGCGGGGAGCTGTTTTTT.

V and J are TRBV19 and TRBJ2-7; TRBD2 agrees at 10 bases. The CDR3 is 14 residues long. The junction had 5 bases not matched to a gene; V was cut back by 5 bases and J by 4 bases. Germline loops: CDR1 LNHDA, CDR2 SQIVND (reference sequence). This CDR3 reads CASSPGLAIYEQYF. DNA for the CDR3: TGTGCCAGTAGTCCGGGACTAGCGATTTACGAGCAGTACTTC.

V usage is TRBV6-6 and J usage is TRBJ2-1; D is unresolved. The CDR3 loop spans 15 amino acids. CDR1 and CDR2 (germline): MNHNY, SVGAGI (reference sequence). Trimming stripped 0 bases from V and 9 bases from J, with 15 bases between. CDR3 nucleotide sequence: TGTGCCAGCAGTTACTCGGGTGGTGCGAGCGCTGAGCAGTTCTTC. It codes for CASSYSGGASAEQFF.

The rearrangement joins TRBV28 to TRBJ1-5, with D perhaps matching TRBD1 (6 bases). Germline V gives CDR1 MDHEN, CDR2 SYDVKM. This CDR3 has 16 residues. The ends were cut back, 5 bases at V and 3 bases at J, with 17 bases in the middle. The CDR3 region is CASSPPRGGVNQPQHF. For the CDR3, the DNA is TGTGCCAGCAGTCCTCCGAGGGGGGGAGTCAATCAGCCCCAGCATTTT.

The chain joins TRBV15 to TRBJ2-2; D remains unclear. Looked up from germline, CDR1 is LNHNV and CDR2 is YYDKDF (reference sequence). Between the trimmed V and J ends, which lost 1 base and 1 base, there was a span of 4 bases. CDR3 size: 14 residues. The CDR3 DNA is TGTGCCACCAGCAGAGCGGGGAACACCGGGGAGCTGTTTTTT. It yields the protein CATSRAGNTGELFF.

The V call is TRBV6-1, the J call TRBJ1-2, with TRBD1 identical over 7 bases. Germline V gives CDR1 MNHNS, CDR2 SASEGT. The J segment lost 7 bases and the V segment lost 4 bases, leaving 18 bases of the junction unmatched. The CDR3 runs to 17 residues. For the CDR3, the DNA is TGTGCCAGCAGTGGGGGACAGTCTAGACCCATGCCTAGTGGCTACACCTTC. This translates into CASSGGQSRPMPSGYTF.

V is TRBV9 and J is TRBJ2-3; the match to TRBD1 covers 8 bases. The germline V gene has CDR1 SGDLS and CDR2 YYNGEE. The CDR3 length is 15 residues. V lost 4 bases and J lost 2; bases outside the gene matches: 6. The CDR3 here is CASSFGQGYTDTQYF. CDR3 nucleotide sequence: TGTGCCAGCAGCTTCGGACAGGGTTACACAGATACGCAGTATTTT. Together with reference TRBV9 and TRBJ2-3, the CDR3 gives the full variable domain: DSGVTQTPKHLITATGQRVTLRCSPRSGDLSVYWYQQSLDQGLQFLIQYYNGEERAKGNILERFSAQQFPDLHSELNLSSLELGDSALYFCASSFGQGYTDTQYFGPGTRLTVL.

This clone was observed a handful of times. The chain recombines TRBV30 with TRBJ1-1, with TRBD1 matching over 9 bases. After removal of 3 bases from V and 3 bases from J, the junction contained 5 bases not matched to a gene. CDR1 is GTSNPN and CDR2 is SVGIG in the germline V gene (reference sequence). The CDR3 extends over 14 amino acids. This CDR3 is CAWSGWDRDTEAFF. The CDR3 DNA reads TGTGCCTGGAGCGGTTGGGACAGGGACACTGAAGCTTTCTTT.

The chain employs TRBV2 and TRBJ2-7; 7 positions agree with TRBD1. The CDR3 sequence is 13 residues long. Unmatched junction bases numbered 6, after V lost 8 bases and J lost 2 bases. Germline lookup yields CDR1 SNHLY and CDR2 FYNNEI. For the CDR3, the DNA is TGTGCCAGCTCTGGACAGGCGCCCTACGAGCAGTACTTC. Residues: CASSGQAPYEQYF.

The chain combines TRBV7-2 with TRBJ1-3, with D perhaps TRBD1 (5 bases). The CDR3 length is 14 residues. V lost 6 bases to trimming and J lost 0 bases, with 9 bases between them. CDR1 SGHTA and CDR2 FQGNSA come from the germline V gene. The CDR3 nucleotides read TGTGCCAGCAGAGGGACTTCCTCTGGAAACACCATATATTTT. This sequence encodes CASRGTSSGNTIYF.

The chain couples TRBV7-2 to TRBJ1-1; 7 nucleotides align to TRBD1. Germline V gene sequence: CDR1 SGHTA, CDR2 FQGNSA. This CDR3 has 17 residues. V was pared by 5 bases and J by 0 bases, with 12 bases of the junction left unmatched. CDR3 in DNA: TGTGCCAGCAGCCCGCCGCGACAGGGCCACTTGAACACTGAAGCTTTCTTT. Amino acid sequence: CASSPPRQGHLNTEAFF.

The gene calls are TRBV7-2 and TRBJ2-7; D possibly corresponds to TRBD2 (7 bases). The CDR3 is 15 residues long. The V and J ends lost 3 bases and 2 bases respectively, with 14 bases between them. CDR1 is SGHTA and CDR2 is FQGNSA in the germline V gene. CDR3: CASSLGGAPAYEQYF. CDR3 nucleotides: TGTGCCAGCAGCTTGGGGGGGGCCCCAGCCTACGAGCAGTACTTC.

This clone occurred a few times. The chain combines TRBV27 with TRBJ1-1; the D is unclear. V was shortened by 8 bases and J by 0 bases, with 10 bases between the two germline ends. Germline CDR1 is MNHEY and CDR2 is SMNVEV (reference sequence). CDR3 size: 13 residues. The DNA of the CDR3 is TGTGCCAGCGGCGGCTTCATGAACACTGAAGCTTTCTTT. Amino acid sequence: CASGGFMNTEAFF.

This chain links TRBV19 with TRBJ1-1, with 9 bases aligning to TRBD1. This CDR3 is 14 amino acids long. Germline V CDR1 and CDR2: LNHDA, SQIVND (reference sequence). V shed 6 bases, J shed 4 bases, and the junction held 6 bases outside the gene matches. The CDR3 nucleotides are TGTGCCAGTAGAACCGGGACAGGGATCACTGAAGCTTTCTTT. This sequence encodes CASRTGTGITEAFF.

The chain combines TRBV9 with TRBJ1-1; TRBD1 agrees at 11 bases. J was trimmed by 0 bases and V by 5 bases; bases with no gene match: 9. This CDR3 has 17 amino acids. CDR1 and CDR2 from the germline V gene are SGDLS and YYNGEE. The CDR3, as DNA: TGTGCCAGCAGTACCGGGACAGGGGGGTACATGAACACTGAAGCTTTCTTT. As protein: CASSTGTGGYMNTEAFF. Based on the CDR3 plus reference TRBV9 and TRBJ1-1, the full variable domain is DSGVTQTPKHLITATGQRVTLRCSPRSGDLSVYWYQQSLDQGLQFLIQYYNGEERAKGNILERFSAQQFPDLHSELNLSSLELGDSALYFCASSTGTGGYMNTEAFFGQGTRLTVV.

This clone has only a few counts. The V call is TRBV28, the J call TRBJ1-5; weak D call: TRBD1 (6 bases). Germline V lookup: CDR1 MDHEN, CDR2 SYDVKM. Trimming took off 6 bases at V and 7 bases at J, with 10 bases between the two ends. The CDR3 has 12 residues. The CDR3 loop reads CASRGAGQPQHF. The CDR3 DNA sequence: TGTGCCAGCAGGGGGGCAGGCCAGCCCCAGCATTTT.

CDR3 sequence: CASSPAPREGEQFF. The CDR3 coding sequence is TGTGCCAGCAGCCCCGCTCCTAGGGAAGGTGAGCAGTTCTTC. V and J are TRBV7-2 and TRBJ2-1, with no clear D. V was shortened by 5 bases and J by 9 bases, with 17 bases between the two germline ends. Germline CDR1 reads SGHTA; CDR2 reads FQGNSA. The CDR3 extends over 14 amino acids.

The V call is TRBV11-3, the J call TRBJ2-5; D may be TRBD1 or TRBD2 (5 bases each). Germline-derived CDR1 and CDR2 are SGHNT and YENEEA. Trimming removed 1 base from V and 1 base from J, with 7 bases in between. The CDR3 extends over 14 amino acids. CDR3 amino acids: CASSLGGTQETQYF. CDR3 sequence (DNA): TGTGCCAGCAGCTTAGGAGGGACCCAAGAGACCCAGTACTTC.

CDR3 sequence: CASSLGDTLNTEAFF. CDR3 bases: TGTGCCAGCAGTTTAGGGGACACGTTGAACACTGAAGCTTTCTTT. The chain combines TRBV27 with TRBJ1-1, with a weak D call TRBD1 (6 bases). The CDR3 has 15 amino acids. From germline, CDR1 is MNHEY and CDR2 SMNVEV (reference sequence). Trimming took 2 bases from V and 0 from J, leaving 10 bases between them.